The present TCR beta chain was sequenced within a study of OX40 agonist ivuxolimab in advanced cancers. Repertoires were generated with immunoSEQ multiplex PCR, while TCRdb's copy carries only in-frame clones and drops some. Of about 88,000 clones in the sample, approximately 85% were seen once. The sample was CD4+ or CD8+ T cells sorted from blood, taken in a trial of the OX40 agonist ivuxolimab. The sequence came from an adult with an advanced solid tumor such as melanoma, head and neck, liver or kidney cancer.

In DNA form, the CDR3 reads TGTGCCACCAGCAAACGGGGGGGGGAGCAGTACTTC. Encoded protein: CATSKRGGEQYF. The chain combines TRBV15 with TRBJ2-7; 8 positions match TRBD2. The CDR3 runs 12 residues. The germline gives CDR1 LNHNV, CDR2 YYDKDF (reference sequence). V trimming: 4 bases; J trimming: 7 bases; junction bases outside the gene matches: 3.